This T cell receptor (beta chain) appears in the sequencing data of a study of T cells in Graves' hyperthyroidism and ophthalmopathy. There are 18 residues in the CDR3. Looked up from germline, CDR1 is SGHDT and CDR2 is YYEEEE. V dropped 5 bases and J dropped 0 bases, with 22 bases sitting between them. Using RNA transcripts as the source, TCR beta CDR3 regions were amplified. The HTBI primer set served for first-round RT-PCR of the TCR CDR3. TCRdb re-called the multiplex PCR reads through MiXCR, storing one row per CDR3 protein. The table shows around 390,000 distinct CDR3 sequences, with roughly 15% occurring only once. This clonotype was counted ten times or more. Its target is unknown. Overall study results and limits: Most thyroid-expanded clonotypes above 0.001 were also found in blood.

In the ophthalmopathy cohort, Clinical Activity Score was at least 3, NOSPECS grade at least 4, and duration under 3 months. This sequence joins TRBV5-6 and TRBJ2-3; possibly TRBD1 or TRBD2 for D (5 bases each). Sequencing was carried out using blood. The origin of this receptor is a woman aged 30 to 39 with Graves' ophthalmopathy. The CDR3, as DNA: TGTGCCAGCAGTTCCGGGACCGATCTACCTGCTAGCACAGATACGCAGTATTTT. Its translation: CASSSGTDLPASTDTQYF. The entire variable domain, with the rest obtained from reference TRBV5-6 and TRBJ2-3, is as follows: DAGVTQSPTHLIKTRGQQVTLRCSPKSGHDTVSWYQQALGQGPQFIFQYYEEEERQRGNFPDRFSGHQFPNYSSELNVNALLLGDSALYLCASSSGTDLPASTDTQYFGPGTRLTVL.